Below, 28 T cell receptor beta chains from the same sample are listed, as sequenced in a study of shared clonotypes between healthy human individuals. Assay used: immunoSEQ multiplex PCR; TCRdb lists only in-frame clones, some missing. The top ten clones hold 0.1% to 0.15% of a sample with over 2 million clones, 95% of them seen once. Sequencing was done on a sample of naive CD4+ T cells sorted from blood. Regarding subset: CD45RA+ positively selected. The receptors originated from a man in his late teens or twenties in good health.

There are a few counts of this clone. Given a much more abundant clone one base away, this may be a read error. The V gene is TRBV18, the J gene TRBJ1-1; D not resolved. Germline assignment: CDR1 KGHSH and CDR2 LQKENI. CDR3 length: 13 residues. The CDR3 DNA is TGTGCCAGCTCAGGGCAGCAGAACGCTGAAGCTTTCTTT. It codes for CASSGQQNAEAFF.

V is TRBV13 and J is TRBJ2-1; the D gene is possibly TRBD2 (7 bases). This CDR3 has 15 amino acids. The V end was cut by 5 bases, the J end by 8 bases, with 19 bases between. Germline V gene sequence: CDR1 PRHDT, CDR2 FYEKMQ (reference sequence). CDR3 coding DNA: TGTGCCAGCAGCCCTAGGGGGGGCCAGACATATGAGCAGTTCTTC. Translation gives CASSPRGGQTYEQFF. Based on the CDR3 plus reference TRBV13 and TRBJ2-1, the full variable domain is AAGVIQSPRHLIKEKRETATLKCYPIPRHDTVYWYQQGPGQDPQFLISFYEKMQSDKGSIPDRFSAQQFSDYHSELNMSSLELGDSALYFCASSPRGGQTYEQFFGPGTRLTVL.

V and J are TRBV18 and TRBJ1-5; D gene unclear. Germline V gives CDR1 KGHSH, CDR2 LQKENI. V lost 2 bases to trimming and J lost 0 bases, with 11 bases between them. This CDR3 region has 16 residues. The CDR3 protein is CASSPIGRPSNQPQHF. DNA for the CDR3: TGTGCCAGCTCACCAATCGGACGGCCTAGCAATCAGCCCCAGCATTTT.

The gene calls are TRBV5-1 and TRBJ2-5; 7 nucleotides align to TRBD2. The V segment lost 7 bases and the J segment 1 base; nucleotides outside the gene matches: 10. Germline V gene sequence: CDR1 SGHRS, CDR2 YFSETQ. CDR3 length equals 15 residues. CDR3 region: CASCLGGSSQETQYF. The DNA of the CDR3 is TGCGCCAGCTGCCTCGGGGGGAGCTCCCAAGAGACCCAGTACTTC.

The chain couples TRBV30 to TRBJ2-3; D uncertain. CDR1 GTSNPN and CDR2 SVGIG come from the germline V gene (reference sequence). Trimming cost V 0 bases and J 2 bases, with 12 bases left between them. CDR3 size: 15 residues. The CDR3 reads CAWSVARANTDTQYF. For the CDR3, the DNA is TGTGCCTGGAGTGTGGCCCGGGCCAACACAGATACGCAGTATTTT.

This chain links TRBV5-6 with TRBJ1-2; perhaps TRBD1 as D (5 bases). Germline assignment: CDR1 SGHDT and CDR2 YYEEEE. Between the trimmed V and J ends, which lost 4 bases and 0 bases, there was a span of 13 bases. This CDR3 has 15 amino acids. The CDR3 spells CASSMRGLANYGYTF. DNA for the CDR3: TGTGCCAGCAGCATGCGGGGGTTAGCTAACTATGGCTACACCTTC.

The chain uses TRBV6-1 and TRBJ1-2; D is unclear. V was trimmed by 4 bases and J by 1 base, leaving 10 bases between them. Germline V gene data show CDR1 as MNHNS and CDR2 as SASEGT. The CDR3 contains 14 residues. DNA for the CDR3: TGTGCCAGCAGTGTATCGGGCGATAACTATGGCTACACCTTC. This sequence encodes CASSVSGDNYGYTF.

CDR3 sequence: CASSFVGFVDEQYF. The CDR3, as DNA: TGTGCCAGCAGCTTTGTGGGTTTCGTCGACGAGCAGTACTTC. This sequence joins TRBV5-4 and TRBJ2-7, with D unresolved. V dropped 2 bases and J dropped 5 bases, with 14 bases sitting between them. This CDR3 is 14 amino acids long. Germline CDR1 and CDR2: SGHNT and YYREEE (reference sequence).

CDR3 residues: CASSEPGATDTQYF. The CDR3 nucleotides read TGTGCCAGCAGTGAGCCGGGGGCGACAGATACGCAGTATTTT. V and J are TRBV25-1 and TRBJ2-3, with D perhaps TRBD1 or TRBD2 (6 bases each). The germline V gene has CDR1 MGHDK and CDR2 SYGVNS. The CDR3 runs to 14 residues. Trimming took 3 bases from V and 3 from J, leaving 10 bases between them.

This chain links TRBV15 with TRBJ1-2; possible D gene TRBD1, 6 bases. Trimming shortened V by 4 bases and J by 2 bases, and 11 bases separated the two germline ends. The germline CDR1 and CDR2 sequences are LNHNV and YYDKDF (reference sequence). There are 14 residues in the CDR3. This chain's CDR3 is CATSTAQGNYGYTF. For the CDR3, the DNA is TGTGCCACCAGCACGGCACAGGGAAACTATGGCTACACCTTC.

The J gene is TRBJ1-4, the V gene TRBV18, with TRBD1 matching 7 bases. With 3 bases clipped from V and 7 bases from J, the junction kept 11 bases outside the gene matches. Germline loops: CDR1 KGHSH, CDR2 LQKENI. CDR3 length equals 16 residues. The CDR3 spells CASSPETGFRSEKLFF. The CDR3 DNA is TGTGCCAGCTCACCGGAGACAGGGTTTCGGAGTGAAAAACTGTTTTTT.

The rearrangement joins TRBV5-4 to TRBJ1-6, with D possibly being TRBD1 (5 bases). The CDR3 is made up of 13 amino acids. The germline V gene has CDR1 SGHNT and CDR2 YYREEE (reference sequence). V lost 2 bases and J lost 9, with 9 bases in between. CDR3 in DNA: TGTGCCAGCAGCTTAGACAGATTTTCACCCCTCCACTTT. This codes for CASSLDRFSPLHF.

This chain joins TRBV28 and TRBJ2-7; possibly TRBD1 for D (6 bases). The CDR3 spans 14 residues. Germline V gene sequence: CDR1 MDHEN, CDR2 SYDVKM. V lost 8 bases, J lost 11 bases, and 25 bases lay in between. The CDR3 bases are TGTGCCAGCTATACCGGGACAAGGCCCTCGGTGGAGTACTTC. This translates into CASYTGTRPSVEYF.

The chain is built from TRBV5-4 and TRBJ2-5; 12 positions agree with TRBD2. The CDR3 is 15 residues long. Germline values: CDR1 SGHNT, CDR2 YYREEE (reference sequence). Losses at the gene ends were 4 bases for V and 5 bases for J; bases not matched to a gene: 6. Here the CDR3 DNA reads TGTGCCAGCAGCCGCGGACTAGCGGGACATGAGACCCAGTACTTC. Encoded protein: CASSRGLAGHETQYF.

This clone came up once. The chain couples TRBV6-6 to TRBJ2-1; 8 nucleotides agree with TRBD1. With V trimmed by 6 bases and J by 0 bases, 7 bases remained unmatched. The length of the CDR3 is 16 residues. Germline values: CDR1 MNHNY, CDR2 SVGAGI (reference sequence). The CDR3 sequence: CASSTQGASSYNEQFF. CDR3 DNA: TGTGCCAGCAGCACTCAGGGGGCCAGCTCCTACAATGAGCAGTTCTTC.

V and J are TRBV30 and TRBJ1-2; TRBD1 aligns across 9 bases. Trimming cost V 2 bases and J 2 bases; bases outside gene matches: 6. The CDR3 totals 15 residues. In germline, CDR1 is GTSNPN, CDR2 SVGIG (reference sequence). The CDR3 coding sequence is TGTGCCTGGAGTCTAGGGGGGACAGGGAACTATGGCTACACCTTC. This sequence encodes CAWSLGGTGNYGYTF.

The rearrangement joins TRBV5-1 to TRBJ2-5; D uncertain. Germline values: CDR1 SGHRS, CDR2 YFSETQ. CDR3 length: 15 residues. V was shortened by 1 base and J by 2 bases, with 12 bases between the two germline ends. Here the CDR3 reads CASSLSMGNQETQYF. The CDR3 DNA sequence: TGCGCCAGCAGCTTGAGCATGGGAAATCAAGAGACCCAGTACTTC.

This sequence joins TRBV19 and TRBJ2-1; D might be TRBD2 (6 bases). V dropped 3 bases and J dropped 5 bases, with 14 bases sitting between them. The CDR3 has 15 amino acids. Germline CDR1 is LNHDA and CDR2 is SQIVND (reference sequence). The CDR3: CASSMSASVNNEQFF. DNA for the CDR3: TGTGCCAGTAGTATGTCGGCTAGCGTCAACAATGAGCAGTTCTTC.

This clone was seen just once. This CDR3 reads CAWSTSGLTDTQYF. CDR3 in DNA: TGTGCCTGGTCGACTAGCGGCCTCACAGATACGCAGTATTTT. The chain has TRBV30 and TRBJ2-3; 9 bases agree with TRBD2. Germline V CDR1 and CDR2: GTSNPN, SVGIG (reference sequence). The CDR3 has 14 residues. J lost 2 bases, V lost 5 bases, and 5 bases had no gene match. The complete variable domain, with remaining parts taken from reference TRBV30 and TRBJ2-3, reads SQTIHQWPATLVQPVGSPLSLECTVEGTSNPNLYWYRQAAGRGLQLLFYSVGIGQISSEVPQNLSASRPQDRQFILSSKKLLLSDSGFYLCAWSTSGLTDTQYFGPGTRLTVL.

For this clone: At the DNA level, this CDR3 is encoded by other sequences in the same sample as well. CDR3 bases: TGTGCCAGCAGTTACAGGGGCCAAGAGACCCAGTACTTC. This translates into CASSYRGQETQYF. The rearrangement uses TRBV2 and TRBJ2-5; TRBD1 matches at 7 bases. V dropped 5 bases and J dropped 1; count of bases not matched to a gene: 1. The CDR3 runs to 13 residues. CDR1 and CDR2 from the germline V gene are SNHLY and FYNNEI.

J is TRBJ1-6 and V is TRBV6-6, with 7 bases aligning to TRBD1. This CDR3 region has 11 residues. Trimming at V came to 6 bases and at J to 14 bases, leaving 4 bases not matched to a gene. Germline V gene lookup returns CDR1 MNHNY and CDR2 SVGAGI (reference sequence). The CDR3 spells CASRTGETLHF. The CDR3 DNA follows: TGTGCCAGCAGAACAGGGGAAACCCTCCACTTT.

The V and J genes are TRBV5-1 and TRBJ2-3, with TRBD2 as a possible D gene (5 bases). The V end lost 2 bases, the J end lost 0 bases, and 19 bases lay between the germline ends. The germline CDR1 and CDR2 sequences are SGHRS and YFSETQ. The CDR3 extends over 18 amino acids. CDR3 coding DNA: TGCGCCAGCAGCTTCCCGAGCGGTAGAGGCGGTAGCACAGATACGCAGTATTTT. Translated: CASSFPSGRGGSTDTQYF.

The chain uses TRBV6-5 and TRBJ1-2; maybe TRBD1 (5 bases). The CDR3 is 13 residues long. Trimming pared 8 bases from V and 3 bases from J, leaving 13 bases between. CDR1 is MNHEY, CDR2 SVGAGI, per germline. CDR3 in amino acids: CASWGEGYYGYTF. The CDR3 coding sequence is TGTGCCAGCTGGGGGGAGGGCTACTATGGCTACACCTTC.

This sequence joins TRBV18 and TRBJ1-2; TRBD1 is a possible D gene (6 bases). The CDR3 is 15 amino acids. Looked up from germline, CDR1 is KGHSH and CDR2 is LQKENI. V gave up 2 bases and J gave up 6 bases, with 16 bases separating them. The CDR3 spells CASSPSQGIKNGYTF. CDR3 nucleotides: TGTGCCAGCTCACCAAGTCAGGGGATAAAAAATGGCTACACCTTC.

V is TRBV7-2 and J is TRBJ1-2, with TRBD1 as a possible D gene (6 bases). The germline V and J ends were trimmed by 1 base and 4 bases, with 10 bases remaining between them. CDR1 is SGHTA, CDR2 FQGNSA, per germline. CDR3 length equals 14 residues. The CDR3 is CASSLEDRTYGYTF. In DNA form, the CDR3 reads TGTGCCAGCAGCTTAGAAGACAGGACCTATGGCTACACCTTC.

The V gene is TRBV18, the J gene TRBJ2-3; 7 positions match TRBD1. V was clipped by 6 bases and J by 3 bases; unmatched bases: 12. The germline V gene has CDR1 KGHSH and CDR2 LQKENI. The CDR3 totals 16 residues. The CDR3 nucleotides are TGTGCCAGCTCGTCGGACAGGAGGAAGAGGACAGATACGCAGTATTTT. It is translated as CASSSDRRKRTDTQYF.

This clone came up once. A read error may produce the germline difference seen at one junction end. CDR3 sequence: CASSFMPQAPWETQYF. CDR3 coding DNA: TGTGCTAGCAGCTTCATGCCCCAGGCTCCCTGGGAGACCCAGTACTTC. The V call is TRBV7-7, the J call TRBJ2-5; D unresolved. Germline CDR1 is SSHAT and CDR2 is FNYEAQ (reference sequence). The CDR3 extends over 16 amino acids.

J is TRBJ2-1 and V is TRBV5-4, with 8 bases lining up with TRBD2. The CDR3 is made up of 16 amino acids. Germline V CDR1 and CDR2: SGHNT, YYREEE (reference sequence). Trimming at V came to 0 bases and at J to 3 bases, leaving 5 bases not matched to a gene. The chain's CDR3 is CASSLVDSGIYNEQFF. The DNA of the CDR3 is TGTGCCAGCAGCTTGGTCGATAGCGGGATCTACAATGAGCAGTTCTTC.